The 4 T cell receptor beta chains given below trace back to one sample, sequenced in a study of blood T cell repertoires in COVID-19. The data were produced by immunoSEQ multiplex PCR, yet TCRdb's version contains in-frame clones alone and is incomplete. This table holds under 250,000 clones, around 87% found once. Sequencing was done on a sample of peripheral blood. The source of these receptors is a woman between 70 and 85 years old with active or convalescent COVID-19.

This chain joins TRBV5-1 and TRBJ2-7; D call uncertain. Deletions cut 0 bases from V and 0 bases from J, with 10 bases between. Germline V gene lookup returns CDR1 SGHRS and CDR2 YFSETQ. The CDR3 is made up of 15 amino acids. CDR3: CASSLGALSSYEQYF. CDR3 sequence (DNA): TGCGCCAGCAGCTTGGGGGCCCTGAGCTCCTACGAGCAGTACTTC.

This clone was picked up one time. The CDR3 bases are TGTGCCAGCAGCTTCTCACAGGGGGCTTATAGCAATCAGCCCCAGCATTTT. Translated, it gives CASSFSQGAYSNQPQHF. V is TRBV7-8 and J is TRBJ1-5; 9 bases line up with TRBD1. Germline lookup yields CDR1 SGHVS and CDR2 FQNEAQ. J gave up 0 bases and V 3 bases, and 6 bases lay outside the gene matches. The CDR3 has 17 residues.

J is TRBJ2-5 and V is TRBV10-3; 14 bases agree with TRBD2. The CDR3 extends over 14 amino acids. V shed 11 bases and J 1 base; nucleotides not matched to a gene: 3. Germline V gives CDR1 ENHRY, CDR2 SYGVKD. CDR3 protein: CASGLAGGQETQYF. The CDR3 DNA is TGTGCCTCCGGACTAGCGGGGGGCCAAGAGACCCAGTACTTC.

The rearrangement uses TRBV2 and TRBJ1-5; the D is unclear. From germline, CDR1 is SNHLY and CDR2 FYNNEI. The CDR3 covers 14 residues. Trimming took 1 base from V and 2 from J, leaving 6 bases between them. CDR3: CASSEGRGNQPQHF. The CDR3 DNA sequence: TGTGCCAGCAGTGAAGGGCGGGGCAATCAGCCCCAGCATTTT.